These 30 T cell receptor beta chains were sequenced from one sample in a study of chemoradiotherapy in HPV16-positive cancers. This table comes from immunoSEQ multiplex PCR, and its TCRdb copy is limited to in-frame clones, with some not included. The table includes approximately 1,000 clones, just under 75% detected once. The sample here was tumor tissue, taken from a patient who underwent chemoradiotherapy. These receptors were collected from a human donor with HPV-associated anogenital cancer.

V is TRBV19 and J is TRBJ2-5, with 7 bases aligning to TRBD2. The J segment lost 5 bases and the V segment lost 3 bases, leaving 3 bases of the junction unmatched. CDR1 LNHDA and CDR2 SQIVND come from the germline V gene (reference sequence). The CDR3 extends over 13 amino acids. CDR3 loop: CASSMRRGETQYF. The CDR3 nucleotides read TGTGCCAGTAGTATGAGGCGGGGGGAGACCCAGTACTTC.

CDR3 nucleotides: TGTGCCAGCAGCAATCAGGGGGTAACGAACTATGGCTACACCTTC. This sequence encodes CASSNQGVTNYGYTF. The V and J genes are TRBV6-1 and TRBJ1-2; 7 nucleotides match TRBD1. V lost 6 bases and J lost 2; bases outside the gene matches: 9. The length of the CDR3 is 15 residues. CDR1 and CDR2 from the germline V gene are MNHNS and SASEGT.

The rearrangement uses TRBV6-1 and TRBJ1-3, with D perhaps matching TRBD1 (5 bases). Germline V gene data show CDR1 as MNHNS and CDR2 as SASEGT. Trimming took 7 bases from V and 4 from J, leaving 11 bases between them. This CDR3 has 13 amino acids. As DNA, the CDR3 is TGTGCCAGCATATGGGACCGAGGAAACACCATATATTTT. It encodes CASIWDRGNTIYF.

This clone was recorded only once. For the CDR3, the DNA is TGTGCCAGCAGCCGACTTGGGGGTAGCGGGAACTACGAGCAGTACTTC. Translated, it gives CASSRLGGSGNYEQYF. The chain has TRBV7-6 and TRBJ2-7, with TRBD2 matching 8 bases. V was clipped by 5 bases and J by 3 bases; unmatched bases: 12. CDR1 is SGHVS and CDR2 is FNYEAQ in the germline V gene. This CDR3 spans 16 amino acids.

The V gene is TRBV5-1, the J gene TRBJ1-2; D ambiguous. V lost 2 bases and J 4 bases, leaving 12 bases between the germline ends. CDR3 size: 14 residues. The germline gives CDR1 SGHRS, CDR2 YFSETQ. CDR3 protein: CASSFSDFTYGYTF. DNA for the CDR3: TGCGCCAGCAGCTTCTCAGATTTTACCTATGGCTACACCTTC.

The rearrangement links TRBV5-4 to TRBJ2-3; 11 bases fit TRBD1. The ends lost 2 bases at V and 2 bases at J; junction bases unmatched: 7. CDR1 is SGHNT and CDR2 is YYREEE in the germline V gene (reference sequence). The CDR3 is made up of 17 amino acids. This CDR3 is CASSFGGDRGNTDTQYF. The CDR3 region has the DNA TGTGCCAGCAGCTTTGGGGGGGACAGGGGGAACACAGATACGCAGTATTTT.

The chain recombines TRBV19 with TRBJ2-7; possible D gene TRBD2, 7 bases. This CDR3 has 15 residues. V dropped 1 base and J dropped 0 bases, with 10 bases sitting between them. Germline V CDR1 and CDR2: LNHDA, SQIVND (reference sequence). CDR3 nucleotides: TGTGCCAGTAGTATAGCCGGGGGGCCCTCCTACGAGCAGTACTTC. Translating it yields CASSIAGGPSYEQYF.

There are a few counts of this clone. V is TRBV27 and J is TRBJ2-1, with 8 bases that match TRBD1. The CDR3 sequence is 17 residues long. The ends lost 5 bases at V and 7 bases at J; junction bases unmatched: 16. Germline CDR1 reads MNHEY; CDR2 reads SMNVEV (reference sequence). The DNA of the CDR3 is TGTGCCAGCAGTCTCAAACCCGGGCAGGGGGCGTGGAATGAGCAGTTCTTC. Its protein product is CASSLKPGQGAWNEQFF.

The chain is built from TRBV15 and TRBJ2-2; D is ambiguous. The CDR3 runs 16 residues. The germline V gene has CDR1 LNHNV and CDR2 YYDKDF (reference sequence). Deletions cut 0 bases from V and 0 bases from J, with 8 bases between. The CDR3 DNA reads TGTGCCACCAGCAGAGATGTGAGGACGAACACCGGGGAGCTGTTTTTT. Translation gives CATSRDVRTNTGELFF.

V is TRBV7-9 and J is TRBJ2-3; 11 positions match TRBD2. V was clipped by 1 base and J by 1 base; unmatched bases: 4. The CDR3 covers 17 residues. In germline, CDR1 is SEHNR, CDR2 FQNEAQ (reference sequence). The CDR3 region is CASSLGASGGRTDTQYF. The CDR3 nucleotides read TGTGCCAGCAGCTTAGGGGCTAGCGGGGGGCGCACAGATACGCAGTATTTT.

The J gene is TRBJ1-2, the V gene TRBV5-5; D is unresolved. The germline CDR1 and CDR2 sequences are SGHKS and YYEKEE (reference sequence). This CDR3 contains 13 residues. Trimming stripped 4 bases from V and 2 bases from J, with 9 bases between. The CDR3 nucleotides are TGTGCCAGCAGCCCCCAGACCAACTATGGCTACACCTTC. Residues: CASSPQTNYGYTF.

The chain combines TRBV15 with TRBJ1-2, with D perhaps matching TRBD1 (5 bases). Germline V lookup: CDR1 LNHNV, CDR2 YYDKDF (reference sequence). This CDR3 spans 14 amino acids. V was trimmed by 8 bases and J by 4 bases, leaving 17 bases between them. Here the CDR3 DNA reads TGTGCCACCTCCCTCCCCAGGGTTCCCTATGGCTACACCTTC. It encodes CATSLPRVPYGYTF.

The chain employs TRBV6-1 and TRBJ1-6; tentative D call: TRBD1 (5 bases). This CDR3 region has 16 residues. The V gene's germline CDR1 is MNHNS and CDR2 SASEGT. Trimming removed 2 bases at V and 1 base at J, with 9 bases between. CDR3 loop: CASSEQGASYNSPLHF. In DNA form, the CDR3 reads TGTGCCAGCAGTGAACAGGGTGCATCCTATAATTCACCCCTCCACTTT.

CDR3 in amino acids: CSVEDVGEQYF. The CDR3 DNA reads as TGCAGCGTTGAAGACGTTGGGGAGCAGTACTTC. The chain joins TRBV29-1 to TRBJ2-7; the D is unclear. V lost 0 bases, J lost 7 bases, and 7 bases lay in between. The length of the CDR3 is 11 residues. Germline lookup yields CDR1 SQVTM and CDR2 ANQGSEA.

CDR3 sequence reads: CASSAGLGGYNEQFF. Here the CDR3 DNA reads TGTGCCAGCAGCGCCGGGCTGGGGGGTTACAATGAGCAGTTCTTC. The chain has TRBV9 and TRBJ2-1, with D possibly matching TRBD2 (6 bases). V lost 3 bases, J lost 4 bases, and 14 bases lay in between. CDR1 and CDR2 from the germline V gene are SGDLS and YYNGEE. This CDR3 is built from 15 residues. Supplemented by reference TRBV9 and TRBJ2-1, the full variable domain reads DSGVTQTPKHLITATGQRVTLRCSPRSGDLSVYWYQQSLDQGLQFLIQYYNGEERAKGNILERFSAQQFPDLHSELNLSSLELGDSALYFCASSAGLGGYNEQFFGPGTRLTVL.

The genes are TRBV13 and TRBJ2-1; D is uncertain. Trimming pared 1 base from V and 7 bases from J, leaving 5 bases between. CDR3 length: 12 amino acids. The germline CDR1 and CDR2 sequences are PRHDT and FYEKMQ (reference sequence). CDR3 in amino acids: CASSLESNEQFF. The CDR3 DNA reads TGTGCCAGCAGCTTAGAAAGTAATGAGCAGTTCTTC.

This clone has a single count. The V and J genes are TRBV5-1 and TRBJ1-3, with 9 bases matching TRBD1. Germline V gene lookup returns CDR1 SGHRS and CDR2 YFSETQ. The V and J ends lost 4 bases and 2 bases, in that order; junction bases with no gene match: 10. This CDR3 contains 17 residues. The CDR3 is CASSPKEQGAPGNTIYF. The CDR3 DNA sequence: TGCGCCAGCAGCCCCAAAGAACAGGGGGCCCCTGGAAACACCATATATTTT. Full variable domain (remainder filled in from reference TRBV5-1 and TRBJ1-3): KAGVTQTPRYLIKTRGQQVTLSCSPISGHRSVSWYQQTPGQGLQFLFEYFSETQRNKGNFPGRFSGRQFSNSRSEMNVSTLELGDSALYLCASSPKEQGAPGNTIYFGEGSWLTVV.

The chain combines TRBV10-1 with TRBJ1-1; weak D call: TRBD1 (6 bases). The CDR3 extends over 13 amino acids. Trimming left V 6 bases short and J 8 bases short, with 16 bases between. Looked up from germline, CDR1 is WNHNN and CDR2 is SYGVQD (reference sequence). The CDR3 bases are TGCGCCAGCAGGGGGAGACAGGATCCCGAAGCTTTCTTT. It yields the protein CASRGRQDPEAFF.

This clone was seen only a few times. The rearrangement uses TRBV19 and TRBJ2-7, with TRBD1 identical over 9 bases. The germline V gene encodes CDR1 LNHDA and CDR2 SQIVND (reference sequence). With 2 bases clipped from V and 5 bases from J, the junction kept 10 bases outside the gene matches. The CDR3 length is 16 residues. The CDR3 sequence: CASSISVQGARHEQYF. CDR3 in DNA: TGTGCCAGTAGTATATCAGTACAGGGGGCGCGACACGAGCAGTACTTC.

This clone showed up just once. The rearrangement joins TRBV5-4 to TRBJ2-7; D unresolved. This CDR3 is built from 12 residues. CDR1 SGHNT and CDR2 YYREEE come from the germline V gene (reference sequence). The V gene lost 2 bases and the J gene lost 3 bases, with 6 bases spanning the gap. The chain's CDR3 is CASSFHNYEQYF. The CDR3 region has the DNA TGTGCCAGCAGCTTCCATAACTACGAGCAGTACTTC.

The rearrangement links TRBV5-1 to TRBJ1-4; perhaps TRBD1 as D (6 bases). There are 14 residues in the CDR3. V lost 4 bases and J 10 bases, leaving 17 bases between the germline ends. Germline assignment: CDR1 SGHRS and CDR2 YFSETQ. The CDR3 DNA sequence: TGCGCCAGCAGCCTGGGACAAGCCGGGGGAAAACTGTTTTTT. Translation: CASSLGQAGGKLFF.

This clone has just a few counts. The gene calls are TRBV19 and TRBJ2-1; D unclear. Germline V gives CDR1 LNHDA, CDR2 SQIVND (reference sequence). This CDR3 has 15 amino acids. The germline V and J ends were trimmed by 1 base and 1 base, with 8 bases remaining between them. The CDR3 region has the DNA TGTGCCAGTAGTATAGGGACCACATCCTACAATGAGCAGTTCTTC. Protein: CASSIGTTSYNEQFF.

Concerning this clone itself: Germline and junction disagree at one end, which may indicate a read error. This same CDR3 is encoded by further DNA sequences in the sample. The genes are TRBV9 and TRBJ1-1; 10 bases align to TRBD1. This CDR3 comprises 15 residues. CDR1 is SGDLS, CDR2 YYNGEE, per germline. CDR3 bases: TGTGCCAGCAGCGAGGGGACAGGGGCGAACACTGAAGCTTTTTTT. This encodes CASSEGTGANTEAFF.

For the CDR3, the DNA is TGTGCCAGCAGTTATGGGCGGGGAGGACACAATGAGCAGTTCTTC. It codes for CASSYGRGGHNEQFF. The V gene is TRBV6-5, the J gene TRBJ2-1; D may be TRBD2 (6 bases). Germline CDR1 is MNHEY and CDR2 is SVGAGI. The CDR3 sequence is 15 residues long. V lost 3 bases to trimming and J lost 5 bases, with 14 bases between them.

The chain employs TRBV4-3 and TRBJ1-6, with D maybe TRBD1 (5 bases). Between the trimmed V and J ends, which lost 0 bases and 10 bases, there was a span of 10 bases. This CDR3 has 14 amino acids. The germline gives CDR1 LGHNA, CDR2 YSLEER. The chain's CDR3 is CASSQDRRGSPLHF. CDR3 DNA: TGCGCCAGCAGCCAAGACAGACGGGGGTCACCCCTCCACTTT.

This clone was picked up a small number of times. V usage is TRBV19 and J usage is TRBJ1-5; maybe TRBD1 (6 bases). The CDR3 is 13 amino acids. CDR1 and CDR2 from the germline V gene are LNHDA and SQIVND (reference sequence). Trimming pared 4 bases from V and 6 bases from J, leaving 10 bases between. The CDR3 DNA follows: TGTGCCAGTAGTACCTGGACAGCTCAGCCCCAGCATTTT. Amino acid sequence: CASSTWTAQPQHF.

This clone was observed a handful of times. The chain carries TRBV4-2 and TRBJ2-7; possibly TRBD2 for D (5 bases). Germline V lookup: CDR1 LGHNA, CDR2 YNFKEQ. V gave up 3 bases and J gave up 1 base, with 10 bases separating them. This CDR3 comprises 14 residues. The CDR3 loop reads CASSQGRGSYEQYF. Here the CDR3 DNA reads TGTGCCAGCAGCCAGGGCCGGGGTTCCTACGAGCAGTACTTC.

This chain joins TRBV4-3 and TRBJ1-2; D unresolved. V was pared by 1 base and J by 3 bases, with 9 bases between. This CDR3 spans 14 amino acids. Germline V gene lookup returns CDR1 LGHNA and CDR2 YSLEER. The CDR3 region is CASSQGGTYYGYTF. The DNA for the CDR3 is TGCGCCAGCAGCCAAGGTGGAACCTACTATGGCTACACCTTC.

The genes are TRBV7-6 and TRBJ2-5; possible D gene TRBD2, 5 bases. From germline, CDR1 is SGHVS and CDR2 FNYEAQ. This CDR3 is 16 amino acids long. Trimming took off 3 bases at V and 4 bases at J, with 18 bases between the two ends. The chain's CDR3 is CASSLVGPEGGETQYF. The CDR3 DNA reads TGTGCCAGCAGCTTGGTTGGCCCCGAGGGTGGAGAGACCCAGTACTTC.

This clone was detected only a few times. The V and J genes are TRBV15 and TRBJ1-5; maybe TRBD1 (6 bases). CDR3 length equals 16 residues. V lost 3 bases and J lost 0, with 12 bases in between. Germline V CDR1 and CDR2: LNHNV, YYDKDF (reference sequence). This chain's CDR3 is CATSSPGDISNQPQHF. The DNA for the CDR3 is TGTGCCACCAGCAGCCCAGGGGATATTAGCAATCAGCCCCAGCATTTT.